The table lists the clone carrying this T cell receptor beta chain with a few counts. Its specificity is unknown. The data stem from a study of beta chain features in type 1 diabetes. On the study more broadly: All samples together contributed 90 million to 130 million sorted cells for examination. Whole-study results and caveats: Shorter TCRB CDR3s, moderately but significantly so, marked every one of the four CD4+ subsets in Type 1 diabetes patients. The similarity of naive, central memory and Treg TCRB repertoires appeared greater among patients than among healthy donors. Whether HLA type affects TCRB rearrangement stayed undetermined in the present work.

The CDR3 is 13 residues long. Germline-derived CDR1 and CDR2 are ENHRY and SYGVKD. The V end was cut by 4 bases, the J end by 4 bases, with 10 bases between. Expressed TCRB transcripts were sequenced, since all the RNA that had been isolated was reverse transcribed. Profiled with immunoSEQ multiplex PCR; TCRdb holds only in-frame clones, not every one. The sample lists about 640,000 clones, over 10% occurring once. Sorting with CD45RO/CCR7/CD25/CD127/CD95/CD27 yielded naive, central memory, regulatory and stem-like memory CD4+ cells. Material for sequencing was naive CD4+ T cells from blood. The TCR sequence derives from a man aged 30-40 years with type 1 diabetes. The chain joins TRBV10-3 to TRBJ1-1; the D gene is possibly TRBD1 (6 bases). CDR3 DNA sequence: TGTGCCATCAGTGGGGGGCATGGCACTGAAGCTTTCTTT. Amino acids: CAISGGHGTEAFF.